The 32 T cell receptor beta chains in this list originate from one sample, sequenced in a study of identical twins. TCRdb redid the calling of the 5' RACE reads with MiXCR, one entry per CDR3 protein. The sample has around 250,000 distinct CDR3 sequences, about 8% seen once. A further study also used this sample, focusing on yellow fever vaccine responses in identical twins.

Sequencing was done on a sample of CD8+ T cells sorted from blood. These TCRs come from a woman under 30 in good health.

This clonotype was counted ten times or more. This chain connects TRBV5-1 to TRBJ2-1; the match to TRBD2 covers 8 bases. CDR1 SGHRS and CDR2 YFSETQ come from the germline V gene. The CDR3 covers 16 residues. J was trimmed by 0 bases and V by 1 base; bases with no gene match: 3. The CDR3 protein is CASSLTSGSSYNEQFF. CDR3 nucleotide sequence: TGCGCCAGCAGCTTGACAAGCGGGAGCTCCTACAATGAGCAGTTCTTC.

In its sample, this clonotype was seen many times. This chain uses TRBV5-1 with TRBJ2-1; D unresolved. V dropped 0 bases and J dropped 1 base, with 14 bases sitting between them. This CDR3 has 17 residues. Germline V gene data show CDR1 as SGHRS and CDR2 as YFSETQ. CDR3 sequence (DNA): TGCGCCAGCAGCTTGGCTAGTTACGGAGAGTCCTACAATGAGCAGTTCTTC. The encoded protein is CASSLASYGESYNEQFF.

In its sample, this clonotype was seen a few times. The chain carries TRBV7-2 and TRBJ2-7; 7 nucleotides match TRBD2. In germline, CDR1 is SGHTA, CDR2 FQGNSA. The CDR3 is 15 residues long. The V gene end was trimmed by 0 bases and the J gene end by 3 bases; junction bases not matched to a gene: 5. CDR3 nucleotides: TGTGCCAGCAGCTTAGCGGGCGGGGGTAACTACGAGCAGTACTTC. As protein: CASSLAGGGNYEQYF.

This clonotype was found a few times. The V call is TRBV2, the J call TRBJ1-5, with D possibly TRBD1 on 5 matching bases. Trimming removed 6 bases from V and 0 bases from J, with 12 bases in between. This CDR3 has 15 residues. CDR1 and CDR2 (germline): SNHLY, FYNNEI. The CDR3 sequence is CASRDTLLSNQPQHF. CDR3 sequence (DNA): TGTGCCAGCAGGGACACACTTCTTAGCAATCAGCCCCAGCATTTT.

This clonotype was recorded at least ten times. V gene TRBV27 combines with J gene TRBJ1-1, with no clear D. From germline, CDR1 is MNHEY and CDR2 SMNVEV (reference sequence). The CDR3 sequence is 14 residues long. V dropped 0 bases and J dropped 4 bases, with 9 bases sitting between them. The chain's CDR3 is CASSLSGIGTEAFF. The CDR3 nucleotides are TGTGCCAGCAGTTTATCTGGGATTGGCACTGAAGCTTTCTTT.

The chain uses TRBV10-1 and TRBJ2-3; 8 nucleotides agree with TRBD2. The CDR3 has 15 amino acids. Trimming cost V 6 bases and J 4 bases; bases outside gene matches: 9. Germline V gene sequence: CDR1 WNHNN, CDR2 SYGVQD (reference sequence). This CDR3 is CASSGGRAGADTQYF. The CDR3 nucleotides are TGCGCCAGCAGCGGGGGGAGAGCGGGAGCAGATACGCAGTATTTT.

The sample holds a few counts of this clonotype. The rearrangement joins TRBV27 to TRBJ2-7, with TRBD2 matching 8 bases. The CDR3 contains 20 residues. The trim removed 4 bases at V and 1 base at J, leaving 21 bases unmatched. Germline values: CDR1 MNHEY, CDR2 SMNVEV (reference sequence). CDR3 protein: CASSSSTPDLAGTRSYEQYF. DNA of the CDR3: TGTGCCAGCAGTTCCTCAACCCCCGATCTCGCCGGGACTAGGTCCTACGAGCAGTACTTC.

The J gene is TRBJ2-1, the V gene TRBV27, with 13 bases identical to TRBD2. CDR1 and CDR2 (germline): MNHEY, SMNVEV (reference sequence). J lost 7 bases, V lost 6 bases, and 9 bases had no gene match. This CDR3 spans 16 amino acids. CDR3 coding DNA: TGTGCCAGCAGCCCCTGGACTAGCGGGAGTTTAAATGAGCAGTTCTTC. This gives the protein CASSPWTSGSLNEQFF.

The chain couples TRBV24-1 to TRBJ2-5, with D possibly being TRBD1 (6 bases). The V and J ends lost 4 bases and 0 bases respectively, with 17 bases between them. Germline values: CDR1 KGHDR, CDR2 SFDVKD. CDR3 length: 17 residues. CDR3 in DNA: TGTGCCACCAGTGAAAGGACAGCCAGACAGTACCAAGAGACCCAGTACTTC. It is translated as CATSERTARQYQETQYF.

This clonotype occurred many times. This chain connects TRBV29-1 to TRBJ2-7, with 11 nucleotides matching TRBD1. The CDR3 loop spans 13 amino acids. The J segment lost 5 bases and the V segment lost 7 bases, leaving 7 bases of the junction unmatched. Germline CDR1 is SQVTM and CDR2 is ANQGSEA. The CDR3 nucleotides are TGCAGCGCCCTGGGGGACAGGGGGAACGAGCAGTACTTC. This translates into CSALGDRGNEQYF.

This clonotype has at least ten counts. This sequence joins TRBV11-2 and TRBJ2-7, with D perhaps assigned TRBD1 or TRBD2 (5 bases each). V shed 0 bases and J shed 3 bases, with 9 bases lying between them. The germline V gene encodes CDR1 SGHAT and CDR2 FQNNGV. The CDR3 has 14 residues. The CDR3 loop is CASSLEGTVYEQYF. The CDR3 coding sequence is TGTGCCAGCAGCTTAGAGGGGACGGTCTACGAGCAGTACTTC.

V usage is TRBV20-1 and J usage is TRBJ2-3; 8 bases match TRBD2. The CDR3 runs 14 residues. The germline V gene has CDR1 DFQATT and CDR2 SNEGSKA (reference sequence). V was clipped by 6 bases and J by 2 bases; unmatched bases: 7. The CDR3 sequence: CSASRGGDTDTQYF. The DNA for the CDR3 is TGCAGTGCCAGCCGGGGGGGCGACACAGATACGCAGTATTTT.

This clonotype has ten or more counts. In DNA form, the CDR3 reads TGTGCCAGCAGCAATCGACAGGGGCCAGATACGCAGTATTTT. This translates into CASSNRQGPDTQYF. V usage is TRBV11-3 and J usage is TRBJ2-3, with 8 bases fitting TRBD1. This CDR3 region has 14 residues. Germline values: CDR1 SGHNT, CDR2 YENEEA. After removal of 5 bases from V and 4 bases from J, the junction contained 5 bases not matched to a gene.

This clonotype was recorded many times. The chain uses TRBV7-3 and TRBJ2-5; TRBD1 matches at 9 bases. V gave up 4 bases and J gave up 4 bases; unmatched junction bases: 7. The CDR3 contains 15 residues. The germline CDR1 and CDR2 sequences are SGHTA and FQGTGA. The CDR3 DNA reads as TGTGCCAGCAGCTCCACAGGGGGCAGGTTAGAGACCCAGTACTTC. Amino acid sequence: CASSSTGGRLETQYF.

This clonotype was detected a few times. The chain employs TRBV19 and TRBJ2-1; 8 positions match TRBD1. The CDR3 runs to 15 residues. Germline assignment: CDR1 LNHDA and CDR2 SQIVND (reference sequence). The V gene end was trimmed by 3 bases and the J gene end by 7 bases; junction bases not matched to a gene: 8. Here the CDR3 DNA reads TGTGCCAGTAGTATTTTTCAGGGGGCGTATAATGAGCAGTTCTTC. It translates to CASSIFQGAYNEQFF. The full variable domain, its missing parts supplied by reference TRBV19 and TRBJ2-1, is DGGITQSPKYLFRKEGQNVTLSCEQNLNHDAMYWYRQDPGQGLRLIYYSQIVNDFQKGDIAEGYSVSREKKESFPLTVTSAQKNPTAFYLCASSIFQGAYNEQFFGPGTRLTVL.

In this sample, this clonotype turned up many times. The chain recombines TRBV12-5 with TRBJ2-1, with 10 bases fitting TRBD2. CDR1 is LGHNT and CDR2 is FRNRAP in the germline V gene. The CDR3 has 17 amino acids. Trimming took 7 bases from V and 0 from J; bases not matched to a gene: 9. This CDR3 is CASAPPGLASSYNEQFF. The DNA of the CDR3 is TGTGCTAGTGCTCCTCCGGGACTAGCGTCCTCCTACAATGAGCAGTTCTTC.

Only a few counts were recorded for this clonotype. The chain combines TRBV28 with TRBJ2-4; D ambiguous. This CDR3 has 14 amino acids. V gave up 6 bases and J gave up 6 bases, with 15 bases separating them. Germline loops: CDR1 MDHEN, CDR2 SYDVKM. As DNA, the CDR3 is TGTGCCAGCAGCAGAGACGGCTTGGGAAACATTCAGTACTTC. It yields the protein CASSRDGLGNIQYF. Supplemented by reference TRBV28 and TRBJ2-4, the full variable domain reads DVKVTQSSRYLVKRTGEKVFLECVQDMDHENMFWYRQDPGLGLRLIYFSYDVKMKEKGDIPEGYSVSREKKERFSLILESASTNQTSMYLCASSRDGLGNIQYFGAGTRLSVL.

Turning to this clonotype: This sequence may be a read error, since a much larger clone differs from it by one base. The chain has TRBV6-2 or TRBV6-3 and TRBJ2-5; D perhaps matches TRBD2 (5 bases). In germline, CDR1 is MNHEY, CDR2 SVGEGT. The CDR3 loop spans 13 amino acids. CDR3 amino acids: CASSYFGLETQNF. The CDR3 DNA reads TGTGCCAGCAGTTACTTCGGACTGGAGACCCAGAACTTC.

This clonotype was detected a few times. CDR3 loop: CATSSGLNQPQHF. CDR3 nucleotides: TGTGCCACCAGCTCGGGACTTAATCAGCCCCAGCATTTT. This chain connects TRBV15 to TRBJ1-5; the D gene is possibly TRBD1 (5 bases). V lost 5 bases and J 4 bases, leaving 9 bases between the germline ends. In germline, CDR1 is LNHNV, CDR2 YYDKDF (reference sequence). The CDR3 consists of 13 residues.

This clonotype was counted between two and nine times. This chain joins TRBV7-9 and TRBJ2-7; TRBD1 is a possible D gene (5 bases). Trimming removed 7 bases at V and 6 bases at J, with 19 bases between. The CDR3 sequence is 14 residues long. CDR1 is SEHNR and CDR2 is FQNEAQ in the germline V gene (reference sequence). CDR3 coding DNA: TGTGCCAGCACCCCACTTGCAGGGTTTGGCGAGCAGTACTTC. As protein: CASTPLAGFGEQYF.

By proportion, this clonotype is medium-sized. This rearrangement joins TRBV4-2 to TRBJ2-5; no definite D call. This CDR3 region has 15 residues. Between the trimmed V and J ends, which lost 0 bases and 5 bases, there was a span of 13 bases. Germline CDR1 LGHNA, CDR2 YNFKEQ. CDR3 region: CASSQDLESWETQYF. CDR3 coding DNA: TGTGCCAGCAGCCAAGATTTGGAAAGCTGGGAGACCCAGTACTTC.

At least ten counts were recorded for this clonotype. V is TRBV12-3 or TRBV12-4 and J is TRBJ2-2, with TRBD1 matching 7 bases. The ends lost 7 bases at V and 5 bases at J; junction bases unmatched: 13. The CDR3 has 16 residues. The CDR3 here is CASMGMKGARTGELFF. For the CDR3, the DNA is TGTGCCAGCATGGGGATGAAGGGGGCGCGGACCGGGGAGCTGTTTTTT.

In its sample, this clonotype was seen a few times. The chain uses TRBV20-1 and TRBJ2-7; 8 bases line up with TRBD2. CDR1 and CDR2 (germline): DFQATT, SNEGSKA (reference sequence). The V segment lost 0 bases and the J segment 3 bases; nucleotides outside the gene matches: 7. CDR3 length: 15 amino acids. CDR3 DNA: TGCAGTGCTAGAGATCCGGGGGGGGGCGACTACGAGCAGTACTTC. Protein sequence: CSARDPGGGDYEQYF.

The chain has TRBV20-1 and TRBJ2-1; 11 bases are shared with TRBD2. The CDR3 runs to 17 residues. The germline V gene has CDR1 DFQATT and CDR2 SNEGSKA (reference sequence). V trimming: 2 bases; J trimming: 0 bases; junction bases outside the gene matches: 6. CDR3 bases: TGCAGTGCTAGAACTAGCGGGGGCGGGAGCTCCTACAATGAGCAGTTCTTC. Translation: CSARTSGGGSSYNEQFF.

This clonotype was recorded at least ten times. This chain links TRBV4-2 with TRBJ2-7; tentative D call: TRBD1 (5 bases). Germline V CDR1 and CDR2: LGHNA, YNFKEQ. This CDR3 has 15 residues. The V end was cut by 6 bases, the J end by 0 bases, with 15 bases between. CDR3 coding DNA: TGTGCCAGCAGAGAGTCCACAGGAATCTCCTACGAGCAGTACTTC. As protein: CASRESTGISYEQYF.

This clonotype was detected many times. J is TRBJ2-1 and V is TRBV7-9, with 8 bases matching TRBD2. Germline V gene sequence: CDR1 SEHNR, CDR2 FQNEAQ (reference sequence). This CDR3 region has 16 residues. V trimming: 1 base; J trimming: 6 bases; junction bases outside the gene matches: 8. CDR3 sequence: CASSLVVAGFSNEQFF. The CDR3 DNA is TGTGCCAGCAGCTTAGTAGTAGCGGGATTCTCCAATGAGCAGTTCTTC.

This clonotype was seen repeatedly, ten times or more. The chain employs TRBV6-4 and TRBJ2-1; 8 nucleotides line up with TRBD2. CDR1 and CDR2 (germline): MRHNA, SNTAGT. The junction had 7 bases not matched to a gene; V was cut back by 6 bases and J by 6 bases. The CDR3 has 14 amino acids. The CDR3 is CASSLTSDGNEQFF. The CDR3 DNA follows: TGTGCCAGCAGCCTGACTAGCGATGGCAATGAGCAGTTCTTC.

The genes are TRBV12-5 and TRBJ1-5; unclear D gene. The V and J ends lost 11 bases and 9 bases respectively, with 14 bases between them. CDR1 is LGHNT, CDR2 FRNRAP, per germline. The CDR3 extends over 11 amino acids. CDR3 sequence: CAGDPHWPQHF. The CDR3 DNA reads as TGTGCTGGCGACCCCCATTGGCCCCAGCATTTT.

This clonotype turned up a few times. The genes are TRBV28 and TRBJ2-7, with 7 bases fitting TRBD1. The V gene end was trimmed by 5 bases and the J gene end by 3 bases; junction bases not matched to a gene: 4. CDR1 is MDHEN and CDR2 is SYDVKM in the germline V gene. This CDR3 has 13 residues. The DNA for the CDR3 is TGTGCCAGCAGTAAAAGACAGGGCTACGAGCAGTACTTC. This codes for CASSKRQGYEQYF.

This chain connects TRBV3-1 to TRBJ2-1, with 11 bases fitting TRBD2. The length of the CDR3 is 17 residues. Unmatched junction bases numbered 8, after V lost 3 bases and J lost 4 bases. Germline-derived CDR1 and CDR2 are LGHDT and YNNKEL (reference sequence). The CDR3 DNA reads as TGTGCCAGCAGCCAGTATATAGCGGGAGGGGATTACAATGAGCAGTTCTTC. Protein: CASSQYIAGGDYNEQFF.

The chain is built from TRBV3-1 and TRBJ2-2; no firm D call. The CDR3 has 17 residues. Between the trimmed V and J ends, which lost 0 bases and 2 bases, there was a span of 13 bases. CDR1 is LGHDT and CDR2 is YNNKEL in the germline V gene (reference sequence). The CDR3 protein is CASSQDHPISNTGELFF. The DNA of the CDR3 is TGTGCCAGCAGCCAAGATCACCCCATCAGTAACACCGGGGAGCTGTTTTTT.

At least ten counts were recorded for this clonotype. The chain recombines TRBV5-1 with TRBJ2-3; no firm D call. The CDR3 contains 13 residues. V lost 1 base and J lost 2, with 5 bases in between. Germline V gene data show CDR1 as SGHRS and CDR2 as YFSETQ. The CDR3 DNA follows: TGCGCCAGCAGCTTGCCCACCACAGATACGCAGTATTTT. This codes for CASSLPTTDTQYF.